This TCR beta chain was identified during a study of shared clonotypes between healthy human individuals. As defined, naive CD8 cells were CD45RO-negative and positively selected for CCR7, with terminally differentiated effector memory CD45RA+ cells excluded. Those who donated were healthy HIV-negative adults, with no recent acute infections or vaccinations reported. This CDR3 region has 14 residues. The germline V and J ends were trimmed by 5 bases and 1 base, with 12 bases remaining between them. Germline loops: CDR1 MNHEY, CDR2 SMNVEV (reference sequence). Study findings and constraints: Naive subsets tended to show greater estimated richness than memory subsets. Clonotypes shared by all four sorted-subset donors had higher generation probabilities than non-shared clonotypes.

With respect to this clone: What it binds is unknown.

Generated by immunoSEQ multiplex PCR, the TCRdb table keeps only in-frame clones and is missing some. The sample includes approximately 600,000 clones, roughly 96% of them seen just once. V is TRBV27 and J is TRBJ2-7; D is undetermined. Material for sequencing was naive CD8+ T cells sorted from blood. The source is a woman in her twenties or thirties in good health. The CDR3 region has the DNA TGTGCCAGCAGTGCCAGGTCCCCTTCCTACGAGCAGTACTTC. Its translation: CASSARSPSYEQYF.